The rows below give T cell receptor beta chains drawn from one sample of a study of vaccination and CD4 T cells after COVID-19. TCRdb re-called the PCR reads with MiXCR, one entry per CDR3 protein. Among some 8,000 distinct CDR3 sequences listed, 40% to 55% were seen once. These receptors lack a known antigen. The sequenced sample was CD4+ T cells from blood, cultured in vitro. Receptor source: a human donor in good health. Each CDR3 is given with its conserved first and last residue. The D gene is left open where the match is weak. Not all rows give a size; the values are once, few, many and, for expanded clones, a class.

j_gene,v_gene,d_gene,abundance,len,CDR3nt,CDR3aa
TRBJ2-3,TRBV20-1,TRBD2,-,14,TGCAGTGCTTCGACTAGCCCTCCCACAGATACGCAGTATTTT,CSASTSPPTDTQYF
TRBJ1-2,TRBV28,-,-,18,TGTGCCAGCAGTCCTGTTGTCAACAACCCAGGGAAGGACTATGGCTACACCTTC,CASSPVVNNPGKDYGYTF
TRBJ1-5,TRBV7-6,TRBD1,-,14,TGTGCCAGCAGCTTAGGACAGGGGGTTTTGCCCCAGCATTTT,CASSLGQGVLPQHF
TRBJ2-5,TRBV11-1,TRBD1,-,15,TGTGCCAGCAGCCCGCCACAGGGGGCAGGGGAGACCCAGTACTTC,CASSPPQGAGETQYF
TRBJ2-3,TRBV14,-,-,17,TGTGCCAGCAGCCAAGCCCTTCCAGGGTGGGGGGCAGATACGCAGTATTTT,CASSQALPGWGADTQYF
TRBJ2-5,TRBV11-2,-,-,15,TGTGCCAGCAGCTTAGGGGAGCGACCCCCAGAGACCCAGTACTTC,CASSLGERPPETQYF
TRBJ2-3,TRBV7-2,-,few,13,TGTGCCACCCGTGGAGGGAACACAGATACGCAGTATTTT,CATRGGNTDTQYF
TRBJ2-1,TRBV6-4,-,-,14,TGTGCCAGCAGCGTAAGAGGGGGTGAGAGCGAGCAGTTCTTC,CASSVRGGESEQFF
TRBJ2-2,TRBV6-1,-,few,12,TGTGCCAGCAGTCGGCCGGCCGGGGAGCTGTTTTTT,CASSRPAGELFF
TRBJ2-3,TRBV20-1,-,few,15,TGCAGTGCCTCCCCGCTAGCGACTAGCACAGATACGCAGTATTTT,CSASPLATSTDTQYF